This T cell receptor (beta chain) was obtained from a study of OX40 agonist ivuxolimab in advanced cancers. Of note for this clone: Its antigen is currently unknown.

The study, taken as a whole, reports: In CD8+ T cells, expanded clones were on average more numerous than in CD4+.

Germline values: CDR1 SGHVS, CDR2 FQNEAQ. The CDR3 covers 13 residues. V was pared by 5 bases and J by 9 bases, with 10 bases of the junction left unmatched. Repertoires were generated with immunoSEQ multiplex PCR, while TCRdb's copy carries only in-frame clones and drops some. The profile covers about 80,000 clones, with over 85% appearing a single time and more than 4% taken by the ten largest. The chain combines TRBV7-8 with TRBJ2-7; TRBD1 matches at 7 bases. This TCR was recovered from an adult with an advanced solid tumor such as melanoma, head and neck, liver or kidney cancer. Sequencing was performed on CD4+ or CD8+ T cells sorted from blood, taken in a trial of the OX40 agonist ivuxolimab. In DNA, the CDR3 is TGTGCCAGCAGCCCCCGTGACAGGGTAGCGCAGTACTTC. It codes for CASSPRDRVAQYF.